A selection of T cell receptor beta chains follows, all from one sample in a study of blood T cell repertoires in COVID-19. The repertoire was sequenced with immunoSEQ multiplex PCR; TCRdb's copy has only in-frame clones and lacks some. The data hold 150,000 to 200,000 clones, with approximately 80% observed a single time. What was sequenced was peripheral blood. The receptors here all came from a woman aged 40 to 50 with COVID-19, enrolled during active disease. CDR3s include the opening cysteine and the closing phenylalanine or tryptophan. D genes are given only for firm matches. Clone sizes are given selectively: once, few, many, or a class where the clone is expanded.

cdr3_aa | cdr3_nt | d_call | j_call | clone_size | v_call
CSVDWERGEAFF | TGCAGCGTTGACTGGGAGCGAGGTGAAGCTTTCTTT | - | TRBJ1-1 | few | TRBV29-1
CASSVNRESEQFF | TGTGCCAGCAGCGTGAACAGGGAAAGTGAGCAGTTCTTC | - | TRBJ2-1 | - | TRBV5-4
CSVEDNKGTSYEQYF | TGCAGCGTTGAAGACAATAAAGGGACTAGCTATGAGCAGTACTTC | TRBD2 | TRBJ2-7 | few | TRBV29-1
CASSPTVLSYNEQFF | TGTGCCAGCAGTCCGACAGTGTTGTCCTACAATGAGCAGTTCTTC | - | TRBJ2-1 | few | TRBV7-8
CASSFSTGSSYEQYF | TGTGCCAGCAGCTTCAGTACGGGAAGCTCCTACGAGCAGTACTTC | - | TRBJ2-7 | once | TRBV11-2
CASSLWTDGQPQHF | TGTGCCAGCAGTTTATGGACAGACGGCCAGCCCCAGCATTTT | - | TRBJ1-5 | - | TRBV27
CASSQSGQGNQPQHF | TGTGCCAGCAGCCAAAGCGGTCAGGGGAATCAGCCCCAGCATTTT | - | TRBJ1-5 | - | TRBV3-1/TRBV3-2
CASSLGAGIILTEAFF | TGTGCCAGCAGCTTGGGGGCAGGAATCATTTTGACTGAAGCTTTCTTT | - | TRBJ1-1 | - | TRBV5-5
CASRKIGLAGQETQYF | TGTGCCAGCAGGAAGATCGGACTAGCGGGCCAAGAGACCCAGTACTTC | TRBD2 | TRBJ2-5 | once | TRBV2
CASSFPGANSPLHF | TGTGCCAGCAGCTTCCCAGGGGCTAATTCACCCCTCCACTTT | - | TRBJ1-6 | - | TRBV7-9
CASSQEGRRAREKLFF | TGTGCCAGCAGCCAAGAGGGGAGAAGGGCACGGGAAAAACTGTTTTTT | - | TRBJ1-4 | - | TRBV4-2
CASSIAGSTDTQYF | TGTGCCAGTAGTATAGCGGGGAGTACAGATACGCAGTATTTT | - | TRBJ2-3 | - | TRBV19
CASSSGANQFNEQFF | TGTGCCAGCAGCTCTGGAGCGAATCAGTTTAATGAGCAGTTCTTC | - | TRBJ2-1 | - | TRBV11-3
CASSQDKGFLGATQYF | TGTGCCAGCAGCCAAGATAAGGGATTTCTGGGGGCTACGCAGTATTTT | - | TRBJ2-3 | - | TRBV3-1/TRBV3-2
CASSERPVGGAYNEQFF | TGCGCCAGCAGTGAACGGCCGGTTGGCGGGGCTTACAATGAGCAGTTCTTC | - | TRBJ2-1 | - | TRBV10-2
CASSTQGPGEQYF | TGCGCCAGCAGCACACAGGGGCCCGGCGAGCAGTACTTC | TRBD1 | TRBJ2-7 | - | TRBV5-1
CASSSDNREYSPLHF | TGTGCCAGCAGTTCCGATAACAGGGAATATTCACCCCTCCACTTT | - | TRBJ1-6 | - | TRBV27
CASSLSRGSGNQPQHF | TGTGCCAGCAGTTTAAGTCGGGGGTCTGGAAATCAGCCCCAGCATTTT | - | TRBJ1-5 | once | TRBV28
CASSLGTVPMNTEAFF | TGTGCCAGCAGCCTGGGGACAGTTCCTATGAACACTGAAGCTTTCTTT | TRBD1 | TRBJ1-1 | once | TRBV4-2
CASSLSTDWYSPLHF | TGCGCCAGCAGCTTGTCGACAGATTGGTATTCACCCCTCCACTTT | - | TRBJ1-6 | - | TRBV5-1
CASSTTGGAETQYF | TGTGCCAGCTCAACGACAGGGGGCGCGGAGACCCAGTACTTC | TRBD1 | TRBJ2-5 | - | TRBV18
CASSLRSGATDTQYF | TGTGCCAGCAGCTTGAGGTCAGGGGCGACAGATACGCAGTATTTT | - | TRBJ2-3 | - | TRBV5-5
CASSKAGGLASNEQFF | TGTGCCAGCAGCAAAGCGGGGGGACTAGCCAGTAATGAGCAGTTCTTC | - | TRBJ2-1 | - | TRBV21-1